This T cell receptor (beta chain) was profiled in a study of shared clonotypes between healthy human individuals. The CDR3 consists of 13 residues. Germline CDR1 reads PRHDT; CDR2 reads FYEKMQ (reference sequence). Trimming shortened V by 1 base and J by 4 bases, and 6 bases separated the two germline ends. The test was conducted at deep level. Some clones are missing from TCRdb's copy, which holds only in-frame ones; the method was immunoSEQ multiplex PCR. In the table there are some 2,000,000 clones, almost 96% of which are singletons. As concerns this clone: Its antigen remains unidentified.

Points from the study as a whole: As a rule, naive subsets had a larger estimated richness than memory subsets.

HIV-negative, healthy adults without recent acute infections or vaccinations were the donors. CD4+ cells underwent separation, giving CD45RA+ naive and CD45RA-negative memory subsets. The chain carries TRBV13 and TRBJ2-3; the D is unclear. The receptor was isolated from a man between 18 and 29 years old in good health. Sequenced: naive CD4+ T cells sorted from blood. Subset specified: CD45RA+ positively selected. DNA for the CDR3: TGTGCCAGCAGCTTAGTTAGGGCAGATACGCAGTATTTT. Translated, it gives CASSLVRADTQYF.